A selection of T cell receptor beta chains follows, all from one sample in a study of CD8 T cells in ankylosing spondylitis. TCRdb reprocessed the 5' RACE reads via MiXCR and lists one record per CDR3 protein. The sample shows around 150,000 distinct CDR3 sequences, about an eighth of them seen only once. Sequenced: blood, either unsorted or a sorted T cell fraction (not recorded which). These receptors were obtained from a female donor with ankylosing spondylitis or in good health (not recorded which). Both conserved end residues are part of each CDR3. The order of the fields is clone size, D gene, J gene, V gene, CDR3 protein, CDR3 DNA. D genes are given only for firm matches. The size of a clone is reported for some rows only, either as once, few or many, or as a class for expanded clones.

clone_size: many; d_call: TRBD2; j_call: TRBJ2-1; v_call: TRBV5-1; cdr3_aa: CASSPPGAGGRGEQFF; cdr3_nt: TGCGCCAGCAGCCCCCCTGGGGCGGGGGGACGAGGGGAGCAGTTCTTC
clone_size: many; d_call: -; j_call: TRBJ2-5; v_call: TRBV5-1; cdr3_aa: CASSYRDKEETQYF; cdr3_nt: TGCGCCAGCAGCTATCGGGACAAAGAAGAGACCCAGTACTTC
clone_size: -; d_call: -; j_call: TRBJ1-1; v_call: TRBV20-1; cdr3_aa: CSARSTGGTEAFF; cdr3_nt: TGCAGTGCTAGAAGTACCGGGGGAACTGAAGCTTTCTTT
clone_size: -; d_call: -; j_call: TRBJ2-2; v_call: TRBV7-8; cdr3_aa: CASSLNVNTGELFF; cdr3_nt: TGTGCCAGCAGCTTAAATGTGAACACCGGGGAGCTGTTTTTT
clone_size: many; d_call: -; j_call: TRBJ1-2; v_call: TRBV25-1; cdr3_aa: CASSVDYGYTF; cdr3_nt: TGTGCCAGCAGTGTGGACTATGGCTACACCTTC
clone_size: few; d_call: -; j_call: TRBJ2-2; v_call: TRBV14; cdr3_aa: CASSHPGRAGELFF; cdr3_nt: TGTGCCAGCAGCCATCCCGGGCGGGCCGGGGAGCTGTTTTTT
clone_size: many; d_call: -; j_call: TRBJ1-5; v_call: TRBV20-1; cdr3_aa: CSASPPLSNQPQHF; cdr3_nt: TGCAGTGCTAGTCCCCCACTTAGCAATCAGCCCCAGCATTTT
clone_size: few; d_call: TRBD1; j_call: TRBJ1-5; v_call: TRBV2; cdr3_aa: CASSGDRGSNQPQHF; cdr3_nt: TGTGCCAGCAGTGGGGACAGGGGAAGCAATCAGCCCCAGCATTTT
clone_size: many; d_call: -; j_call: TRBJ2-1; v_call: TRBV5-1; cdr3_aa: CASSSRDWYNEQFF; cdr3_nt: TGCGCCAGCAGCTCCCGGGACTGGTACAATGAGCAGTTCTTC
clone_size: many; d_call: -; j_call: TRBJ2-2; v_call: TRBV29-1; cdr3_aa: CSVARGAGELFF; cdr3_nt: TGCAGCGTTGCTAGGGGTGCCGGGGAGCTGTTTTTT
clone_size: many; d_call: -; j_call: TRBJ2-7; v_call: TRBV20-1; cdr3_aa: CSARGGSHEQYF; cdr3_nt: TGCAGTGCCCGAGGGGGGTCCCACGAGCAGTACTTC
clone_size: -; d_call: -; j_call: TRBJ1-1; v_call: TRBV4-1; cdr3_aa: CASSQVGRGLMNTEAFF; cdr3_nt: TGCGCCAGCAGCCAAGTTGGCAGGGGCCTCATGAACACTGAAGCTTTCTTT
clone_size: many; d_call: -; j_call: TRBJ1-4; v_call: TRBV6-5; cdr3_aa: CASSYSIADHSEEKLFF; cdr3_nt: TGTGCCAGCAGTTACTCAATCGCGGACCACTCGGAGGAAAAACTGTTTTTT
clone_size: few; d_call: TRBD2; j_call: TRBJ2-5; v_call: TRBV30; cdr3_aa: CAWKLSGKETQYF; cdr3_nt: TGTGCCTGGAAACTAAGCGGGAAAGAGACCCAGTACTTC
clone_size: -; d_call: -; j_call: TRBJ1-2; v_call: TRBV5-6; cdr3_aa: CASSRGATASGNYGYTF; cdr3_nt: TGTGCCAGCAGCCGGGGGGCGACAGCCTCGGGTAACTATGGCTACACCTTC
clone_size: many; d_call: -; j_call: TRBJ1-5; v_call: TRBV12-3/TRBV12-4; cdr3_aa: CASSQEGQPQHF; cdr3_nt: TGTGCCAGCAGTCAGGAGGGCCAGCCCCAGCATTTT
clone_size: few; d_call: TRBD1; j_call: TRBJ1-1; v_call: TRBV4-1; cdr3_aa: CASSQLNRGALNTEAFF; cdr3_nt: TGCGCCAGCAGCCAATTGAACAGGGGGGCGTTGAACACTGAAGCTTTCTTT
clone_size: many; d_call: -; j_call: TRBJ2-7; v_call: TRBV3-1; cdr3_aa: CASSQVSGSSYEQYF; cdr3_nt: TGTGCCAGCAGCCAAGTAAGTGGCAGCTCCTACGAGCAGTACTTC
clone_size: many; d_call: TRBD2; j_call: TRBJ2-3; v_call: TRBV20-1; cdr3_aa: CSARDRLSSGRRTDTQYF; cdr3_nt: TGCAGTGCTAGAGATCGGCTTAGTAGCGGGAGGCGCACAGATACGCAGTATTTT
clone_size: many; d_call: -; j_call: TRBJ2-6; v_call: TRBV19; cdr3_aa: CASSILGSGANVLTF; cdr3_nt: TGTGCCAGTAGTATCTTAGGCTCTGGGGCCAACGTCCTGACTTTC
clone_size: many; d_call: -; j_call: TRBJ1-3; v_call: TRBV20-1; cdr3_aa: CSAPSGNTIYF; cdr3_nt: TGCAGTGCCCCCTCTGGAAACACCATATATTTT
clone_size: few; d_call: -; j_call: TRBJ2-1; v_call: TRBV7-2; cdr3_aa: CASSLRYIEQFF; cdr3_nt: TGTGCCAGCAGCTTAAGGTACATTGAGCAGTTCTTC
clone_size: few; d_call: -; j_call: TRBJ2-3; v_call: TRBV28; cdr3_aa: CASLPGVPSSTDTQYF; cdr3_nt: TGTGCCAGCCTACCCGGGGTCCCCTCTAGCACAGATACGCAGTATTTT
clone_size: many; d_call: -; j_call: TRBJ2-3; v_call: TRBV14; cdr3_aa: CASSQGPGASRTDTQYF; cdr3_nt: TGTGCCAGCAGCCAAGGGCCCGGGGCGAGCCGTACAGATACGCAGTATTTT
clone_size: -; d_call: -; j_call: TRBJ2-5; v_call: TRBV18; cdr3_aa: CASSPTREETQYF; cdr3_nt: TGTGCCAGCTCCCCCACACGGGAAGAGACCCAGTACTTC
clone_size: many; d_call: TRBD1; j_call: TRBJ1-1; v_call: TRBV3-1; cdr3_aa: CASSHVPGQGGTEAFF; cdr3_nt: TGTGCCAGCAGCCACGTACCTGGACAGGGGGGGACTGAAGCTTTCTTT